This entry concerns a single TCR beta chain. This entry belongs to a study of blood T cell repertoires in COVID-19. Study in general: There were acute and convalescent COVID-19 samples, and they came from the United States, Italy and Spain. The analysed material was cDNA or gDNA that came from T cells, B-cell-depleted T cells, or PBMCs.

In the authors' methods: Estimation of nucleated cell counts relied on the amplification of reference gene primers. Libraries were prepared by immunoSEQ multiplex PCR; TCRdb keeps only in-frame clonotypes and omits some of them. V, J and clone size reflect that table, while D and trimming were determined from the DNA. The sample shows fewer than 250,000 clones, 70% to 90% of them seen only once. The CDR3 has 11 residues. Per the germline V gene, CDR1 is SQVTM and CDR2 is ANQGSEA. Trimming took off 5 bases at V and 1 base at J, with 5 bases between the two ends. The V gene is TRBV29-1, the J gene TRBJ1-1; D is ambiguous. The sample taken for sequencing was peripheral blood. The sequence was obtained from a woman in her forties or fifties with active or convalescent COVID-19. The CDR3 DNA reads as TGCAGCGTTCGGGAGAACACTGAAGCTTTCTTT. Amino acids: CSVRENTEAFF. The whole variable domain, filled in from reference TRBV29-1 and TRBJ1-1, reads SAVISQKPSRDICQRGTSLTIQCQVDSQVTMMFWYRQQPGQSLTLIATANQGSEATYESGFVIDKFPISRPNLTFSTLTVSNMSPEDSSIYLCSVRENTEAFFGQGTRLTVV.